The rows below give T cell receptor beta chains drawn from one sample of a study of cytomegalovirus exposure and HLA in healthy donors. The assay was immunoSEQ multiplex PCR, and TCRdb's table has in-frame clones only and misses some. The profile shows 200,000 to 250,000 clones, 70% to 85% of them singletons. Sequenced sample: PBMCs. These receptors all stem from a woman aged 55-69 years in good health and CMV-seropositive. Both conserved end residues are trimmed from each CDR3. The D gene is left open where the match is weak. Rows give clone size only sometimes, using once, few, many, or a class for an expanded clone.

-,TRBJ2-5,-,TRBV6-1,ASSASTSTGLKTQY
-,TRBJ2-7,-,TRBV7-2,ASTLAVGANTYEQY
-,TRBJ2-7,TRBD2,TRBV27,ASSPLPTSGSQEQY
-,TRBJ1-1,-,TRBV29-1,SGVVWGLNTEAF
few,TRBJ1-2,TRBD1,TRBV18,ASSPDRGPGYT
-,TRBJ1-3,-,TRBV5-1,ASSLSGTPSGNTIY
-,TRBJ1-2,TRBD1,TRBV19,ASMGDRLNYGYT
-,TRBJ1-1,-,TRBV4-3,ASSQGLSRVNTEAF
few,TRBJ1-2,-,TRBV10-3,AISESNSYGYT
once,TRBJ2-7,-,TRBV27,ASRMGGARTPYEQY
-,TRBJ2-7,-,TRBV15,ATYDRLSYEQY
-,TRBJ1-2,TRBD1,TRBV6-5,ASSPRLGTVDGYT
-,TRBJ2-5,-,TRBV27,ASSLSDRGETQY
few,TRBJ2-1,-,TRBV11-3,ASSTGLGYNEQF
-,TRBJ2-3,-,TRBV30,AWSPADTQY
once,TRBJ1-5,-,TRBV7-7,ASSLALGAEQPQH
-,TRBJ2-5,-,TRBV21-1,ASSNSGEQY
-,TRBJ1-1,-,TRBV30,AWIKDYTEAF
-,TRBJ2-3,-,TRBV7-9,ASRRGGGTDTQY
few,TRBJ2-5,-,TRBV5-4,ASSSQQETQY
-,TRBJ1-5,-,TRBV30,AWSDYDNDRAYSNQPQH
few,TRBJ1-4,TRBD1,TRBV5-1,ASSTDRGEEKLF
-,TRBJ1-5,TRBD1,TRBV4-2,ASSQDWTGPQPQH
-,TRBJ1-2,TRBD1,TRBV18,ASSPGQGRGDGYT
-,TRBJ2-7,-,TRBV9,ASSAGDGSDYEQY
once,TRBJ2-5,-,TRBV5-1,ASSLDGAAQETQY
-,TRBJ1-5,-,TRBV18,ASSLASNQPQH
-,TRBJ1-5,TRBD1,TRBV6-1,ASTAGQAFSPQH
few,TRBJ2-2,-,TRBV30,AWRSNQGGSFSNTGELF
-,TRBJ2-2,TRBD2,TRBV5-1,ASSLGSGGTGELF
-,TRBJ2-1,TRBD2,TRBV4-1,ASSQVRAGGEQF
-,TRBJ2-2,TRBD1,TRBV5-1,ASSLDRGFAGELF
-,TRBJ2-7,TRBD2,TRBV5-1,ASSPRTSGSSYEQY
-,TRBJ2-7,TRBD1,TRBV6-1,ASRAGTGGSYEQY
-,TRBJ2-2,-,TRBV18,ASSPPQGAGPTGELF
-,TRBJ1-2,TRBD1,TRBV6-6,ASSPGQNYGYT
-,TRBJ2-4,-,TRBV5-1,ASSPGGVSLAKNIQY
-,TRBJ1-4,TRBD1,TRBV27,AREGGNEKLF
-,TRBJ1-6,-,TRBV19,ASSQPSLRGYDNSPLH
-,TRBJ2-2,-,TRBV7-9,ASSFASTWGELF
-,TRBJ2-7,TRBD2,TRBV7-9,ASSLEAGGPYEQY
few,TRBJ1-5,-,TRBV10-2,ASSQAVEDAQH
once,TRBJ1-2,-,TRBV5-1,ASSSLSGRDGYT
-,TRBJ2-5,-,TRBV6-5,ASSYGTETGTQY
-,TRBJ1-1,TRBD1,TRBV29-1,SVGTGRMNTEAF
once,TRBJ2-7,-,TRBV5-4,ASSLQEGSYEQY
-,TRBJ1-2,TRBD1,TRBV30,AWSVLGQWGYT
-,TRBJ2-6,TRBD2,TRBV4-1,ASSQSGDPNSGANVLT
-,TRBJ2-3,TRBD2,TRBV5-1,ASSLRPGGDTQY
-,TRBJ2-7,TRBD1,TRBV7-2,ASAGGAFYEQY
-,TRBJ2-7,TRBD2,TRBV4-1,ASSRNLAGAYEQY